This T cell receptor (beta chain) was found in a study of blood T cell repertoires in COVID-19. Whole-study context: The cDNA or gDNA used as material had been derived from T cells, B-cell-depleted T cells, or PBMCs.

The data were produced by immunoSEQ multiplex PCR, yet TCRdb's version contains in-frame clones alone and is incomplete. The table includes a few hundred thousand clones, around 90% detected once. The CDR3 is made up of 14 amino acids. With 5 bases removed from V and 4 bases from J, the gap between germline ends came to 14 bases. The germline V gene has CDR1 SEHNR and CDR2 FQNEAQ (reference sequence). Specimen: PBMCs or T cells enriched from blood (not recorded which). The J gene is TRBJ1-1, the V gene TRBV7-9; D is perhaps TRBD1 (5 bases). The sequence was obtained from a woman aged 60-75 years in a cohort exposed to, infected with or recovered from COVID-19 (not recorded which). The CDR3 loop is CASSPRGVGTEAFF. CDR3 nucleotides: TGTGCCAGCAGCCCCCGGGGGGTCGGCACTGAAGCTTTCTTT.